This TCR beta chain came from a study of T cell responses to AZD1222 COVID-19 vaccine. Trimming pared 2 bases from V and 2 bases from J, leaving 11 bases between. Germline-derived CDR1 and CDR2 are SGHRS and YFSETQ. The CDR3 consists of 14 residues. TCRdb keeps only in-frame clones here, not all; method: immunoSEQ multiplex PCR. The top ten clones hold 9.5% to 13% of a sample with about 180,000 clones, just over 85% of them seen once. V gene TRBV5-1 combines with J gene TRBJ2-7, with TRBD1 as a possible D gene (6 bases). Here the sequenced sample was peripheral blood, taken 28 days after the second AZD1222 dose. The sequence was obtained from an adult who received the AZD1222 COVID-19 vaccine. The CDR3 bases are TGCGCCAGCAGCTTTGGGAACAGGGCCTACGAGCAGTACTTC. Translating it yields CASSFGNRAYEQYF. The full variable domain, in which reference TRBV5-1 and TRBJ2-7 provide the parts outside the CDR3, is KAGVTQTPRYLIKTRGQQVTLSCSPISGHRSVSWYQQTPGQGLQFLFEYFSETQRNKGNFPGRFSGRQFSNSRSEMNVSTLELGDSALYLCASSFGNRAYEQYFGPGTRLTVT.